This T cell receptor (beta chain) stems from a study of glioma-infiltrating T cells. Study-wide results and limits: Tissue-blood divergence was below expectation in non-neoplastic patients, above in gliomas.

The iRepertoire nested amplicon-rescue multiplex PCR amplified TCR alpha and beta CDR3s from RNA. Input was about 100-450 ng of tissue mRNA or PBMC total RNA. Each CDR3 protein is one row after TCRdb ran MiXCR on the multiplex PCR reads. The sample yields about 130,000 distinct CDR3 sequences, around 25% seen once. CDR3 length: 13 amino acids. Trimming cost V 7 bases and J 4 bases, with 12 bases left between them. Germline V gives CDR1 SGHDN, CDR2 FVKESK. This clonotype was picked up many times. Its antigen is still unknown. The chain links TRBV14 to TRBJ2-3; the D gene is possibly TRBD1 (5 bases). The sequence derives from a human donor with low-grade glioma or glioblastoma, undergoing nonglioma brain surgery, or in good health (not recorded which). Sequencing input: glioma tissue, nonneoplastic brain tissue, or PBMCs (not recorded which). As DNA, the CDR3 is TGTGCCAGCACAATACAGGATTCAGATACGCAGTATTTT. Protein product: CASTIQDSDTQYF.